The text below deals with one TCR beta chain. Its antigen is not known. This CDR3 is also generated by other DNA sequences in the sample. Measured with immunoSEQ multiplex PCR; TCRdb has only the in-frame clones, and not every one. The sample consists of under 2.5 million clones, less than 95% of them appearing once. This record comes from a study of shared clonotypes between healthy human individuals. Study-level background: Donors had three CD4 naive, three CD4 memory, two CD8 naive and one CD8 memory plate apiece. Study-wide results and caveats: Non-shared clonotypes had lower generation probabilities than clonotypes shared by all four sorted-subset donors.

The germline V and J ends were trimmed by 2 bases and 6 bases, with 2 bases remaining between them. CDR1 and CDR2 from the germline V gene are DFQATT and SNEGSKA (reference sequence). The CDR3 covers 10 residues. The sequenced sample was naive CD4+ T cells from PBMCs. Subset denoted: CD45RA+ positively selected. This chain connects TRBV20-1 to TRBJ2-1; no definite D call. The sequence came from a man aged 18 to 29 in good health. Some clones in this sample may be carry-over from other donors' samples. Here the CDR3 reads CSARLNEQFF. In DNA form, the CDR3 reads TGCAGTGCTAGACTCAATGAGCAGTTCTTC.